A single sample is the source of the 26 T cell receptor beta chains below, sequenced in a study of T cell responses to AZD1222 COVID-19 vaccine. TCRdb's table, derived via immunoSEQ multiplex PCR, lists solely in-frame clones and lacks some. The table lists 70,000 to 90,000 clones, 90% of them singletons, with around 3% in the top ten. The sample here was peripheral blood, taken on day 0 of AZD1222 vaccination. The receptors derive from an adult in good health.

V is TRBV29-1 and J is TRBJ1-1; D possibly corresponds to TRBD1 (5 bases). With 6 bases removed from V and 4 bases from J, the gap between germline ends came to 12 bases. Germline values: CDR1 SQVTM, CDR2 ANQGSEA. The CDR3 consists of 12 residues. The CDR3 DNA sequence: TGCAGCGTGGCTCAGGGCGTCACTGAAGCTTTCTTT. This encodes CSVAQGVTEAFF.

The V call is TRBV21-1, the J call TRBJ1-2. TRBV21-1 is labeled a pseudogene. This CDR3 is built from 17 residues. In nucleotides, the CDR3 is TGTGCCAGCAGCAAAGTCGGCGGGCAAGAGGCTAACTATGGCTACACCTTC. Translation gives CASSKVGGQEANYGYTF.

This rearrangement joins TRBV2 to TRBJ1-2; possibly TRBD1 for D (5 bases). Germline lookup yields CDR1 SNHLY and CDR2 FYNNEI. The V end was cut by 8 bases, the J end by 4 bases, with 20 bases between. There are 15 residues in the CDR3. The CDR3 is CASDFHPGSSYGYTF. The CDR3 DNA sequence: TGTGCCAGCGACTTTCATCCAGGGTCGAGCTATGGCTACACCTTC.

This clone was observed once. This sequence joins TRBV28 and TRBJ2-7; TRBD2 agrees at 7 bases. The junction had 11 bases not matched to a gene; V was cut back by 2 bases and J by 4 bases. The CDR3 spans 16 residues. Germline loops: CDR1 MDHEN, CDR2 SYDVKM. The CDR3, as DNA: TGTGCCAGCAGTTTAGGGGGAGGGGACCAATTATACGAGCAGTACTTC. Its translation is CASSLGGGDQLYEQYF.

Written as DNA, the CDR3 is TGTGCCAGCAAACGTTTTAATGGCTACACCTTC. Translated: CASKRFNGYTF. The chain carries TRBV28 and TRBJ1-2; no reliable D call. V lost 7 bases to trimming and J lost 6 bases, with 9 bases between them. CDR3 length: 11 residues. Germline values: CDR1 MDHEN, CDR2 SYDVKM.

This chain uses TRBV19 with TRBJ1-1; possible D gene TRBD1, 6 bases. Germline V gene sequence: CDR1 LNHDA, CDR2 SQIVND (reference sequence). Trimming cost V 0 bases and J 1 base, with 9 bases left between them. The CDR3 loop spans 15 amino acids. The CDR3 DNA sequence: TGTGCCAGTAGTATAGATCCGGGGGCGAACACTGAAGCTTTCTTT. This sequence encodes CASSIDPGANTEAFF.

The chain employs TRBV5-8 and TRBJ2-7; TRBD1 might be the D (5 bases). Deletions cut 0 bases from V and 4 bases from J, with 8 bases between. The CDR3 has 13 amino acids. Germline lookup yields CDR1 SGHTS and CDR2 YDEGEE. The CDR3 nucleotides are TGTGCCAGCAGCTTGGCGCAGGGTTACGAGCAGTACTTC. Protein product: CASSLAQGYEQYF.

This chain uses TRBV7-9 with TRBJ2-7; D assignment may be TRBD1 or TRBD2 (5 bases each). Trimming took off 5 bases at V and 3 bases at J, with 14 bases between the two ends. Germline assignment: CDR1 SEHNR and CDR2 FQNEAQ (reference sequence). The CDR3 sequence is 14 residues long. DNA of the CDR3: TGTGCCAGCAGCGGGGGTGACACCTACTACGAGCAGTACTTC. Its translation: CASSGGDTYYEQYF.

The rearrangement joins TRBV10-2 to TRBJ2-2; TRBD1 matches at 9 bases. Germline lookup yields CDR1 WSHSY and CDR2 SAAADI. The CDR3 extends over 16 amino acids. V lost 4 bases to trimming and J lost 2 bases; unmatched junction nucleotides: 5. This CDR3 reads CASSGRTGVNTGELFF. CDR3 DNA sequence: TGCGCCAGCAGTGGCCGGACAGGGGTTAACACCGGGGAGCTGTTTTTT.

This chain joins TRBV19 and TRBJ2-1; D is possibly TRBD1 (6 bases). The CDR3 has 15 amino acids. V gave up 2 bases and J gave up 2 bases, with 10 bases separating them. Looked up from germline, CDR1 is LNHDA and CDR2 is SQIVND (reference sequence). The CDR3 region is CASSIIGQPYNEQFF. The DNA for the CDR3 is TGTGCCAGTAGTATAATAGGACAGCCCTACAATGAGCAGTTCTTC.

The chain combines TRBV10-2 with TRBJ2-7; the D gene is possibly TRBD2 (7 bases). The CDR3 is 14 residues long. Germline assignment: CDR1 WSHSY and CDR2 SAAADI. V lost 2 bases and J lost 4, with 12 bases in between. This CDR3 is CASSEGGGSYEQYF. CDR3 in DNA: TGCGCCAGCAGTGAGGGCGGGGGCAGTTACGAGCAGTACTTC.

The J gene is TRBJ2-7, the V gene TRBV4-1; 9 nucleotides align to TRBD2. V shed 1 base and J 5 bases; nucleotides not matched to a gene: 12. CDR1 and CDR2 from the germline V gene are MGHRA and YSYEKL. This CDR3 is 17 amino acids long. In nucleotides, the CDR3 is TGCGCCAGCAGCCAAGGAGGGAGTAGCGGGAGTTATAACGAGCAGTACTTC. As protein: CASSQGGSSGSYNEQYF.

The V call is TRBV3-1 (or the pseudogene TRBV3-2), the J call TRBJ1-4; no reliable D call. This CDR3 region has 14 residues. CDR1 and CDR2 from the germline V gene are LGHDT and YNNKEL (reference sequence). V was shortened by 1 base and J by 7 bases, with 10 bases between the two germline ends. The CDR3 DNA is TGTGCCAGCAGCCAAGCCGTATTATCTGAAAAACTGTTTTTT. Translating gives CASSQAVLSEKLFF.

A single count supports this clone. The chain couples TRBV11-2 to TRBJ1-5, with D possibly being TRBD1 (6 bases). Germline V gene sequence: CDR1 SGHAT, CDR2 FQNNGV. This CDR3 spans 17 amino acids. The V end lost 3 bases, the J end lost 2 bases, and 17 bases lay between the germline ends. CDR3 coding DNA: TGTGCCAGCAGCTTGTCCGGGACACAACCGGGCAATCAGCCCCAGCATTTT. Its protein product is CASSLSGTQPGNQPQHF.

The chain couples TRBV29-1 to TRBJ2-7, with D unclear. The CDR3 has 12 residues. Germline values: CDR1 SQVTM, CDR2 ANQGSEA. V was cut by 4 bases and J by 2 bases, with 9 bases left in between. CDR3 region: CSVAGVAYEQYF. CDR3 DNA: TGCAGCGTTGCAGGAGTGGCCTACGAGCAGTACTTC.

This clone was picked up a small number of times. CDR3 loop: CATSTSLGEAFF. As DNA, the CDR3 is TGTGCCACCAGCACCTCGCTGGGTGAAGCTTTCTTT. The rearrangement links TRBV15 to TRBJ1-1; D is unclear. V shed 4 bases and J shed 7 bases, with 10 bases lying between them. Looked up from germline, CDR1 is LNHNV and CDR2 is YYDKDF (reference sequence). This CDR3 contains 12 residues.

The chain carries TRBV9 and TRBJ1-6; TRBD1 agrees at 8 bases. The V segment lost 3 bases and the J segment 0 bases; nucleotides outside the gene matches: 8. This CDR3 contains 18 residues. The germline V gene encodes CDR1 SGDLS and CDR2 YYNGEE. This chain's CDR3 is CASSGPDRASSYNSPLHF. The CDR3 DNA sequence: TGTGCCAGCAGCGGCCCGGACAGGGCAAGCTCCTATAATTCACCCCTCCACTTT.

The genes are TRBV2 and TRBJ2-7; possible D gene TRBD1, 5 bases. V was clipped by 8 bases and J by 6 bases, with 20 bases between them. The germline V gene encodes CDR1 SNHLY and CDR2 FYNNEI. The length of the CDR3 is 14 residues. CDR3 sequence (DNA): TGTGCCAGCCATAAATCCGACAGTTCGGGCGAGCAGTACTTC. This translates into CASHKSDSSGEQYF. The variable domain in full, completed from reference TRBV2 and TRBJ2-7, reads EPEVTQTPSHQVTQMGQEVILRCVPISNHLYFYWYRQILGQKVEFLVSFYNNEISEKSEIFDDQFSVERPDGSNFTLKIRSTKLEDSAMYFCASHKSDSSGEQYFGPGTRLTVT.

The J gene is TRBJ2-7, the V gene TRBV5-4, with D possibly being TRBD1 or TRBD2 (5 bases each). This CDR3 is 15 amino acids long. The germline V gene encodes CDR1 SGHNT and CDR2 YYREEE (reference sequence). Trimming took off 3 bases at V and 5 bases at J, with 18 bases between the two ends. Written as DNA, the CDR3 is TGTGCCAGCAGCTCACCTTGGCAGGGAGCAGACGAGCAGTACTTC. Its protein product is CASSSPWQGADEQYF.

The chain has TRBV3-1 (or the pseudogene TRBV3-2) and TRBJ1-2; the match to TRBD1 covers 9 bases. The ends lost 4 bases at V and 8 bases at J; junction bases unmatched: 5. CDR3 length: 13 residues. Germline assignment: CDR1 LGHDT and CDR2 YNNKEL (reference sequence). The CDR3 nucleotides are TGTGCCAGCAGCCTGGACAGGGGAGACGGCTACACCTTC. Its translation: CASSLDRGDGYTF.

V usage is TRBV29-1 and J usage is TRBJ1-4; TRBD1 is a possible D gene (5 bases). V lost 7 bases and J lost 3, with 9 bases in between. The CDR3 has 12 residues. Germline V gives CDR1 SQVTM, CDR2 ANQGSEA. The CDR3 loop is CSAGWANEKLFF. The CDR3 region has the DNA TGCAGCGCAGGGTGGGCTAATGAAAAACTGTTTTTT. Looking up the rest from reference TRBV29-1 and TRBJ1-4 gives the full variable domain: SAVISQKPSRDICQRGTSLTIQCQVDSQVTMMFWYRQQPGQSLTLIATANQGSEATYESGFVIDKFPISRPNLTFSTLTVSNMSPEDSSIYLCSAGWANEKLFFGSGTQLSVL.

The chain has TRBV5-1 and TRBJ2-7, with 7 positions matching TRBD1. Germline V CDR1 and CDR2: SGHRS, YFSETQ. The V segment lost 6 bases and the J segment 3 bases; nucleotides outside the gene matches: 0. The CDR3 has 11 amino acids. This chain's CDR3 is CASTGGYEQYF. In DNA form, the CDR3 reads TGCGCCAGCACAGGGGGCTACGAGCAGTACTTC.

This clone was observed a handful of times. The chain joins TRBV12-3 or TRBV12-4 to TRBJ1-1, with D unresolved. The CDR3 runs to 13 residues. Deletions cut 3 bases from V and 1 base from J, with 6 bases between. CDR3 DNA: TGTGCCAGCAGTTTTGATGGGAACACTGAAGCTTTCTTT. Protein: CASSFDGNTEAFF.

The chain carries TRBV18 and TRBJ1-1, with D hard to call. This CDR3 contains 13 residues. Trimming removed 6 bases from V and 6 bases from J, with 14 bases in between. Germline CDR1 and CDR2: KGHSH and LQKENI. The CDR3 nucleotides are TGTGCCAGCTCGGTGTCTTCGGGCTCTGAAGCTTTCTTT. Its protein product is CASSVSSGSEAFF.

The chain has TRBV4-1 and TRBJ2-7, with a tentative D call TRBD2 (6 bases). The V end lost 0 bases, the J end lost 2 bases, and 8 bases lay between the germline ends. Germline CDR1 MGHRA, CDR2 YSYEKL. The CDR3 runs 14 residues. The CDR3 coding sequence is TGCGCCAGCAGCCAAGACGCGGGGACCTACGAGCAGTACTTC. Translated: CASSQDAGTYEQYF.

CDR3 amino acids: CASSPGTGGFEQYF. The CDR3 bases are TGTGCCAGCAGCCCCGGGACAGGGGGCTTCGAGCAGTACTTC. J is TRBJ2-7 and V is TRBV6-5; TRBD1 matches 12 bases. Germline V gene data show CDR1 as MNHEY and CDR2 as SVGAGI. The CDR3 runs to 14 residues. With V trimmed by 6 bases and J by 6 bases, 6 bases remained unmatched.